The next 5 T cell receptor beta chains were all read from a single sample in a study of control samples from healthy donors and cancer patients. Sequenced by immunoSEQ multiplex PCR; TCRdb stores in-frame clones only, minus some. The data show approximately 90,000 clones, 84% seen once. The sequencing sample was made of PBMCs. These receptor sequences come from a man in his sixties or seventies with lung cancer.

The genes are TRBV29-1 and TRBJ1-2; D might be TRBD1 (5 bases). The CDR3 is 13 residues long. CDR1 SQVTM and CDR2 ANQGSEA come from the germline V gene. V was trimmed by 6 bases and J by 0 bases, leaving 11 bases between them. CDR3 in amino acids: CSVGQGANYGYTF. CDR3 sequence (DNA): TGCAGCGTCGGACAAGGGGCTAACTATGGCTACACCTTC.

V usage is TRBV5-5 and J usage is TRBJ2-7; maybe TRBD2 (7 bases). The CDR3 is 16 residues long. CDR1 is SGHKS and CDR2 is YYEKEE in the germline V gene (reference sequence). V lost 1 base to trimming and J lost 2 bases, with 16 bases between them. The CDR3 DNA is TGTGCCAGCAGCTTGCTCGGGGGGCAAGGGACCTACGAGCAGTACTTC. Translating gives CASSLLGGQGTYEQYF. Together with reference TRBV5-5 and TRBJ2-7, the CDR3 gives the full variable domain: DAGVTQSPTHLIKTRGQQVTLRCSPISGHKSVSWYQQVLGQGPQFIFQYYEKEERGRGNFPDRFSARQFPNYSSELNVNALLLGDSALYLCASSLLGGQGTYEQYFGPGTRLTVT.

This chain uses TRBV5-1 with TRBJ1-2, with 7 nucleotides matching TRBD1. The trim removed 4 bases at V and 4 bases at J, leaving 4 bases unmatched. Per germline, CDR1 SGHRS and CDR2 YFSETQ. The CDR3 runs 13 residues. The CDR3 region is CASSERQGYGYTF. The CDR3 DNA reads as TGCGCCAGCAGCGAGAGACAGGGCTATGGCTACACCTTC.

The chain combines TRBV10-1 with TRBJ2-1, with TRBD2 matching 10 bases. The CDR3 totals 14 residues. The junction had 7 bases not matched to a gene; V was cut back by 5 bases and J by 9 bases. Germline V gives CDR1 WNHNN, CDR2 SYGVQD (reference sequence). The CDR3: CASSWSGGAGEQFF. Here the CDR3 DNA reads TGCGCCAGCAGTTGGAGCGGGGGGGCCGGTGAGCAGTTCTTC.

The chain carries TRBV28 and TRBJ2-7; D is perhaps TRBD1 or TRBD2 (6 bases each). CDR1 is MDHEN, CDR2 SYDVKM, per germline. This CDR3 is built from 14 residues. V was shortened by 8 bases and J by 4 bases, with 18 bases between the two germline ends. CDR3 bases: TGTGCCAGCGAAGGGACCGGGGGCCTTTACGAGCAGTACTTC. The encoded protein is CASEGTGGLYEQYF.